The present T cell receptor (beta chain) was sequenced within a study of PD-1 blockade in classical Hodgkin lymphoma. Regarding time point: cycle 4 day 1 (C4D1), after 6 weeks of nivolumab. Each patient experienced a relapse that followed autologous stem cell transplantation, and brentuximab vedotin exposure varied. Isolation of CD4+ T cells from thawed PBMCs was performed by magnetic negative selection. Progressive disease, partial response or complete response was each patient's best response. Details on this clone: Its antigen is unidentified.

Study-level points and caveats: Relapsed/refractory patients reportedly had the lowest baseline TCR diversity, below newly diagnosed patients, who were below healthy donors. A significant rise in TCR diversity by C4D1 was seen for CD4+ but not CD8+ cells.

Clones were read by immunoSEQ multiplex PCR, and TCRdb kept only the in-frame ones, dropping some. The table includes roughly 30,000 clones, about 86% detected once. CDR3 length: 14 residues. The V end lost 1 base, the J end lost 0 bases, and 5 bases lay between the germline ends. The germline CDR1 and CDR2 sequences are SGHNT and YENEEA. The chain joins TRBV11-3 to TRBJ2-3; D is ambiguous. This clonotype was obtained from a human donor with classical Hodgkin lymphoma. The starting material was CD4+ T cells from blood, obtained before the fourth cycle of nivolumab. Written as DNA, the CDR3 is TGTGCCAGCAGCTTAGGGAGTAGCACAGATACGCAGTATTTT. This sequence encodes CASSLGSSTDTQYF. Complete variable domain (other parts from reference TRBV11-3 and TRBJ2-3): EAGVVQSPRYKIIEKKQPVAFWCNPISGHNTLYWYLQNLGQGPELLIRYENEEAVDDSQLPKDRFSAERLKGVDSTLKIQPAELGDSAVYLCASSLGSSTDTQYFGPGTRLTVL.